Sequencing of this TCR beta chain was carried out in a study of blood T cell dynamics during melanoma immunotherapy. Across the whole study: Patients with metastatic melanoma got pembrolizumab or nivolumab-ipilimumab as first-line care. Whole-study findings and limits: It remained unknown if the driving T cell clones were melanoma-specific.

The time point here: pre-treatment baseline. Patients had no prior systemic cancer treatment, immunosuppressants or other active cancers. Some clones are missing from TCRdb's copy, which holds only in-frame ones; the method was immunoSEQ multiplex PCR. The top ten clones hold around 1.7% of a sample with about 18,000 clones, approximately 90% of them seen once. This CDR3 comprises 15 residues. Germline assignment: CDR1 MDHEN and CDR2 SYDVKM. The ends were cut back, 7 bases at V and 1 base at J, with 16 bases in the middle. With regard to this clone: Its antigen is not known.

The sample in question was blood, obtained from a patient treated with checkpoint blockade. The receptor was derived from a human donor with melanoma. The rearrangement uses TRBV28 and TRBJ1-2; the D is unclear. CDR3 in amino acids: CASISNRFFNYGYTF. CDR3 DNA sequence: TGTGCCAGCATCTCGAACAGATTTTTTAACTATGGCTACACCTTC.